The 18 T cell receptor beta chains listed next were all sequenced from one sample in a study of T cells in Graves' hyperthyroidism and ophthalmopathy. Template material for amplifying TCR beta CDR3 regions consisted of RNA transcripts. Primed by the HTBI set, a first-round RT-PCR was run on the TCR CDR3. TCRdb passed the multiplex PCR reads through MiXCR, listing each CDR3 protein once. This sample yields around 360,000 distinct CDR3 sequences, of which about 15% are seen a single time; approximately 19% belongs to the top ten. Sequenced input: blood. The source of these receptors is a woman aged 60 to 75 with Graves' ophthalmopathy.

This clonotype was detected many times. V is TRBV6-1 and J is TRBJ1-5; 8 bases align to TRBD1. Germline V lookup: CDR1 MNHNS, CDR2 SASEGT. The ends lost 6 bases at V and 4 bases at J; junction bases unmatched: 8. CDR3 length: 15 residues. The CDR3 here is CASSQGQAPNQPQHF. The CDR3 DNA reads TGTGCCAGCAGCCAGGGACAGGCCCCGAATCAGCCCCAGCATTTT.

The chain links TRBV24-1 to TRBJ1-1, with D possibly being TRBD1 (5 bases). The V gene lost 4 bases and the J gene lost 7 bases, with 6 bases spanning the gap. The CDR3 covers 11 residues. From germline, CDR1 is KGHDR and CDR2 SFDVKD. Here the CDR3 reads CATSDGGEAFF. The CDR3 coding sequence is TGTGCCACCAGTGACGGGGGTGAAGCTTTCTTT.

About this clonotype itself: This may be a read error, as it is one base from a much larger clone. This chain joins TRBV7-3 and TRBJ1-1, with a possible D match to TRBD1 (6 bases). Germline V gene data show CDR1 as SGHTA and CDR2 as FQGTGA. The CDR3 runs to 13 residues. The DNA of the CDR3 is TGTGTCAGCAGTTTGGCACAGGGAACTGAAGCTTTCTTT. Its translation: CVSSLAQGTEAFF.

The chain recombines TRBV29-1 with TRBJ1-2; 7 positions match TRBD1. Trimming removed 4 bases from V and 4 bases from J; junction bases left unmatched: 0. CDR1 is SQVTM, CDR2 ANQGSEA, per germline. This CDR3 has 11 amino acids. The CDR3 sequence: CSVGQGYGYTF. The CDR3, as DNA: TGCAGCGTTGGACAGGGCTATGGCTACACCTTC.

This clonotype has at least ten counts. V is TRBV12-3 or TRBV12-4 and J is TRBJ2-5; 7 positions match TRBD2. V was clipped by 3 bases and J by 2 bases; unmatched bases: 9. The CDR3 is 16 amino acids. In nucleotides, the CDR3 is TGTGCCAGCAGTTTTGGGTCTAGCGGACATCAAGAGACCCAGTACTTC. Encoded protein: CASSFGSSGHQETQYF.

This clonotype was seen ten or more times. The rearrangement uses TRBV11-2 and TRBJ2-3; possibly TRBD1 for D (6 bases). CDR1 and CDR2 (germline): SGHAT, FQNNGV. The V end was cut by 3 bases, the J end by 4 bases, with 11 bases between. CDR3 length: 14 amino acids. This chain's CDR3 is CASSFHRVSDTQYF. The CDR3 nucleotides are TGTGCCAGCAGCTTTCACAGGGTTTCAGATACGCAGTATTTT.

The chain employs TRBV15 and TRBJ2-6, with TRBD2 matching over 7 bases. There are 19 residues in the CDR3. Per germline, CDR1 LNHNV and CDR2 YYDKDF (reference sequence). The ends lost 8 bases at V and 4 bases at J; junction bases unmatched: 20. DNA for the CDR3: TGTGCCACCTTACCTACTCCCCGGGGAGGGATCGGGGGGGCCAACGTCCTGACTTTC. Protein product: CATLPTPRGGIGGANVLTF.

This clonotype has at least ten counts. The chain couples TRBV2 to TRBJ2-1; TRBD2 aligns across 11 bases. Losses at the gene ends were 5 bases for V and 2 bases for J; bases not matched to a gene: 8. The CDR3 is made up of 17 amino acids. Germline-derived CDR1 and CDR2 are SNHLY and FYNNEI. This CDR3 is CASSLARLAGPYNEQFF. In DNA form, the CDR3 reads TGTGCCAGCAGTCTTGCCCGACTAGCGGGACCCTACAATGAGCAGTTCTTC.

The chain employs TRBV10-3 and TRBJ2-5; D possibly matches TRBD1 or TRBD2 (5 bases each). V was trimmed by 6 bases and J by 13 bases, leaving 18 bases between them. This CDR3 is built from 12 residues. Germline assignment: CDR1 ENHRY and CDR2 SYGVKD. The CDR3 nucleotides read TGTGCCATCAGAGGGGACCAAGAGACCGTGTACTTC. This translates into CAIRGDQETVYF.

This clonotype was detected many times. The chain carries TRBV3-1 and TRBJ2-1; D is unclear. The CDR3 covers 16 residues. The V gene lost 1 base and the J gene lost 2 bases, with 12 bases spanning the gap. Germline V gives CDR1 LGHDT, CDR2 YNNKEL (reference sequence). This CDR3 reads CASSQVGSITYNEQFF. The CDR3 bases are TGTGCCAGCAGCCAAGTGGGTAGCATCACCTACAATGAGCAGTTCTTC.

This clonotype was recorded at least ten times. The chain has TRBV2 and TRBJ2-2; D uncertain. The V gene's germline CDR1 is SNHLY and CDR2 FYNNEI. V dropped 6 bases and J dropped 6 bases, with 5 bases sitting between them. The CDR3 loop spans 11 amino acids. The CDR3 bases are TGTGCCAGCAGCGAACCCGGGGAGCTGTTTTTT. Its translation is CASSEPGELFF.

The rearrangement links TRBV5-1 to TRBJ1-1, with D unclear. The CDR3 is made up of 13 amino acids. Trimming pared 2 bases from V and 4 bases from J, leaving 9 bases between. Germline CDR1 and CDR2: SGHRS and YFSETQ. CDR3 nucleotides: TGCGCCAGCAGCTTAAGTGGGTTCACTGAAGCTTTCTTT. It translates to CASSLSGFTEAFF.

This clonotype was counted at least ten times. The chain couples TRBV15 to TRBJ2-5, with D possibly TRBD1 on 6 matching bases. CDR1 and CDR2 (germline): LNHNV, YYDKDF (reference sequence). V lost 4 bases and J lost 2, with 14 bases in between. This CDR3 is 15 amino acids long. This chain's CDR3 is CATSKPGTPQETQYF. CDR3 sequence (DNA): TGTGCCACCAGCAAGCCCGGGACACCACAAGAGACCCAGTACTTC.

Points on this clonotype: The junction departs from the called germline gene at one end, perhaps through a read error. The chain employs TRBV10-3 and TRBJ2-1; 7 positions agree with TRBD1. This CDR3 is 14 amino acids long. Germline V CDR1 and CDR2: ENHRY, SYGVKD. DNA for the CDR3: TGTGTCATCAGCTCCGGGACAGCGCCCAGGGAGCAGTTCTTC. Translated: CVISSGTAPREQFF.

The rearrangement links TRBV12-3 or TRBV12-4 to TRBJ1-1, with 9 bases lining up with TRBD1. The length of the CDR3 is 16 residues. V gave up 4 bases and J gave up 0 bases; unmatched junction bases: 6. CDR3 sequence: CASSWKTGGLNTEAFF. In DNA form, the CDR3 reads TGTGCCAGCAGTTGGAAGACAGGGGGGCTGAACACTGAAGCTTTCTTT.

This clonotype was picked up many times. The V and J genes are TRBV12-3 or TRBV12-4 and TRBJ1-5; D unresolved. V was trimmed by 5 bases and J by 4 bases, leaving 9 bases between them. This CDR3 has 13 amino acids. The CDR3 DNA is TGTGCCAGCAGTCAGGACTGGAATCAGCCCCAGCATTTT. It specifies CASSQDWNQPQHF.

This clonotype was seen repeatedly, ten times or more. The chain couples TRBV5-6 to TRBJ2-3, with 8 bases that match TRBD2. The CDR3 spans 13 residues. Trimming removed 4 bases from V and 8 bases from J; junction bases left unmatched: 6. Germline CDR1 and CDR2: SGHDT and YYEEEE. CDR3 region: CASSPPAGGTQYF. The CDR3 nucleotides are TGTGCCAGCAGCCCCCCGGCGGGAGGTACGCAGTATTTT.

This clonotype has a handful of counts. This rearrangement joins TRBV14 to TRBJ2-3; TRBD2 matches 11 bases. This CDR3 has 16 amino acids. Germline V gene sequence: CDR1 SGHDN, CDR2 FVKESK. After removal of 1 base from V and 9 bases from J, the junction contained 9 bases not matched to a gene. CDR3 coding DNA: TGTGCCAGCAGCCAAGGGAACCTAGCGGGAGGAGGCACGCAGTATTTT. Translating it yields CASSQGNLAGGGTQYF.